The clone carrying this TCR beta chain is medium-sized by share. Antigen: not known. Per the original methods: Between-group CDR3 differences, defined by clinicopathological status, yielded a distant-metastasis classifier for papillary thyroid cancer. Using MiXCR, TCRdb reanalyzed the PCR reads. TCRdb assigned the V and J calls; the authors' analysis was not used. The table includes approximately 22,000 clones, approximately 10% detected once. The data are from a study of metastatic and nonmetastatic thyroid tumors. On the study more broadly: Across peripheral blood and tumor or nodule tissue samples taken from malignant and benign thyroid patients, the repertoires were compared with one another.

General study points: A significant increase in TCR beta diversity was reportedly seen in malignant thyroid tumors relative to benign nodules, in blood and tumor.

This CDR3 has 13 amino acids. Germline CDR1 is MNHEY and CDR2 is SVGEGT. The germline V and J ends were trimmed by 10 bases and 10 bases, with 17 bases remaining between them. The entire patient cohort was treatment-naive prior to thyroid surgery. The TCR sequence derives from a female donor with papillary thyroid cancer or a benign thyroid nodule (not recorded which). Some clones in this sample may be carry-over from other donors' samples. Sequences were obtained from blood. The chain carries TRBV6-2 or TRBV6-3 and TRBJ1-6, with a weak D call TRBD1 (5 bases). The DNA for the CDR3 is TGTGCCACCGGGGACGGTCTTGGATCACCCCTCCACTTT. Translating it yields CATGDGLGSPLHF.